This entry concerns a single T cell receptor (beta chain). TCRdb's copy holds only in-frame clones and misses some; the assay was immunoSEQ multiplex PCR. The table has around 420,000 clones, 70% to 90% seen once. V was clipped by 2 bases and J by 6 bases, with 4 bases between them. The germline V gene has CDR1 PRHDT and CDR2 FYEKMQ (reference sequence). This CDR3 spans 12 amino acids. These data belong to a study of blood T cell repertoires in COVID-19. Overall study context: Italy, Spain and the United States were the sources of the convalescent and acute COVID-19 samples.

The clonotype was recovered from a woman in her thirties or forties with acute COVID-19. Sample: PBMCs or T cells enriched from blood (not recorded which). The chain carries TRBV13 and TRBJ2-2; D remains unclear. CDR3 coding DNA: TGTGCCAGCAGCTTATACTCCGGGGAGCTGTTTTTT. This sequence encodes CASSLYSGELFF.